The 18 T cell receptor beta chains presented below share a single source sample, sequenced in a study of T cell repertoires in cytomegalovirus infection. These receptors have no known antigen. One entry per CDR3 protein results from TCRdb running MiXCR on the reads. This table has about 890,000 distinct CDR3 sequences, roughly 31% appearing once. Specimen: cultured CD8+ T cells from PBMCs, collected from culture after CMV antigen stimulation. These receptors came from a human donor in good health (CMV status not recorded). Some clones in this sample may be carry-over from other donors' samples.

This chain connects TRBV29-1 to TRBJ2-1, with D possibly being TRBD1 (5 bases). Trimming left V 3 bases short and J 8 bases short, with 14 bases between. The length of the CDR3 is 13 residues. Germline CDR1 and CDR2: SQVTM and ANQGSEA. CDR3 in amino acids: CSVETAGHDEQFF. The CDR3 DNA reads TGCAGCGTTGAGACGGCAGGGCACGATGAGCAGTTCTTC.

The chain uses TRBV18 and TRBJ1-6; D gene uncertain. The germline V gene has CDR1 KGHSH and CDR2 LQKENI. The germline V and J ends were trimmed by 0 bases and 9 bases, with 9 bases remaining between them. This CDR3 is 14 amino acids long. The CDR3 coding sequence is TGTGCCAGCTCACCACCCGGCAGAGGTTCACCCCTCCACTTT. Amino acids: CASSPPGRGSPLHF.

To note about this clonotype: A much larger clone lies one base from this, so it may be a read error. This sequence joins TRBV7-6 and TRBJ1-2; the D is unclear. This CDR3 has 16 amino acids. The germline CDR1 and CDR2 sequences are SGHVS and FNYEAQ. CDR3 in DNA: TGTACCAGCAGCTTAGATTCGCAGTATACTAACTATGGCTACACCTTC. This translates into CTSSLDSQYTNYGYTF.

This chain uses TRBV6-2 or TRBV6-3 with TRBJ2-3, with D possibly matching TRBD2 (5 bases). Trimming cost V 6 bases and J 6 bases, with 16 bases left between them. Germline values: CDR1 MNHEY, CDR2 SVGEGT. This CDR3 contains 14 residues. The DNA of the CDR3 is TGTGCCAGCAGCTGGACTTGGGGTATTGATACGCAGTATTTT. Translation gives CASSWTWGIDTQYF.

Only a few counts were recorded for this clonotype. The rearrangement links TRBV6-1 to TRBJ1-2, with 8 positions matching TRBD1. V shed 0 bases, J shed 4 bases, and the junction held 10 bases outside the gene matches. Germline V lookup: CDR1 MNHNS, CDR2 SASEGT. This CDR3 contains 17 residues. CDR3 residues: CASSEASWTGKGYGYTF. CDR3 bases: TGTGCCAGCAGTGAAGCTTCTTGGACAGGGAAGGGCTATGGCTACACCTTC.

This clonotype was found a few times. This CDR3 is CASSETGAAGELFF. The CDR3 nucleotides read TGTGCCAGCAGTGAGACAGGGGCGGCCGGGGAGCTGTTTTTT. V gene TRBV6-4 combines with J gene TRBJ2-2, with TRBD1 matching over 8 bases. This CDR3 has 14 amino acids. Germline V CDR1 and CDR2: MRHNA, SNTAGT. V lost 3 bases to trimming and J lost 6 bases; unmatched junction nucleotides: 3.

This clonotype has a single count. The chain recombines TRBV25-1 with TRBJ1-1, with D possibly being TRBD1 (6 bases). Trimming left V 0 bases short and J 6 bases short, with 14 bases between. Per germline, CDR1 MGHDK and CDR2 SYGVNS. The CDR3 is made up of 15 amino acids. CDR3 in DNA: TGTGCCAGCAGTGAATACGGAGGGGGGATGGCTGAAGCTTTCTTT. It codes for CASSEYGGGMAEAFF.

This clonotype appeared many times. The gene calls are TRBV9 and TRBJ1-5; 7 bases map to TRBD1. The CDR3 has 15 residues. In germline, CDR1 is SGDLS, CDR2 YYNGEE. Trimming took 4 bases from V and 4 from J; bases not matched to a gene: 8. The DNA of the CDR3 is TGTGCCAGCAGCCCCCATACAGGGGAGAATCAGCCCCAGCATTTT. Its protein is CASSPHTGENQPQHF.

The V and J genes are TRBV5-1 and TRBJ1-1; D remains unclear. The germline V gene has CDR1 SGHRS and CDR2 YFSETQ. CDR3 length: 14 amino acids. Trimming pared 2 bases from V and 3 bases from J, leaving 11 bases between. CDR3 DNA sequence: TGCGCCAGCAGCTTCGAGGGTCGGTACACTGAAGCTTTCTTT. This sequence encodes CASSFEGRYTEAFF.

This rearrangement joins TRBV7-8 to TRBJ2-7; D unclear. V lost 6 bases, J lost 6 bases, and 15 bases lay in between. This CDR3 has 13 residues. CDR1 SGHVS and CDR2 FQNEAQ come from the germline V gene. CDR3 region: CASSLLSRGEQYV. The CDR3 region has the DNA TGTGCCAGCAGTTTACTTTCTCGTGGCGAGCAGTACGTC.

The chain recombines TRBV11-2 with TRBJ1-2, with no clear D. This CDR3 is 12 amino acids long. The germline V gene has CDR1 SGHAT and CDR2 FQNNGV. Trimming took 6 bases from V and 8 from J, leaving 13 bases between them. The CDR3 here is CASSPHRGGYTF. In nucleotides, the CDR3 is TGTGCCAGCAGTCCGCACAGAGGGGGCTACACCTTC.

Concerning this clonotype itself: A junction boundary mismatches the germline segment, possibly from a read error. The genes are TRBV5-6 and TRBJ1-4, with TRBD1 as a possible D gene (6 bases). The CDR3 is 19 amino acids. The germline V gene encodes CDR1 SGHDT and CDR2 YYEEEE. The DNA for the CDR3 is TGTGCCAGCAGCCCAACGGCGGGGACACCCGATGCAACTAATGAAAAACCGTTTTTT. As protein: CASSPTAGTPDATNEKPFF. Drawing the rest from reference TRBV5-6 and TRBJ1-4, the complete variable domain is DAGVTQSPTHLIKTRGQQVTLRCSPKSGHDTVSWYQQALGQGPQFIFQYYEEEERQRGNFPDRFSGHQFPNYSSELNVNALLLGDSALYLCASSPTAGTPDATNEKPFFGSGTQLSVL.

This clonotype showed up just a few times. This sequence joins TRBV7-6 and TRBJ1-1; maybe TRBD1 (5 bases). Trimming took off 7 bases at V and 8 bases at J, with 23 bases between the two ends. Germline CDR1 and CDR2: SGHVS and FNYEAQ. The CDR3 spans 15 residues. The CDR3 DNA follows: TGTGCCAGCACCCCCCCGGGGGTTGCAAACCCGGAAGCTTTCTTT. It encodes CASTPPGVANPEAFF.

CDR3 protein: CASSTGLAGVQNEQFF. The CDR3 region has the DNA TGTGCCAGCAGCACCGGACTAGCGGGGGTTCAAAATGAGCAGTTCTTC. This chain uses TRBV5-4 with TRBJ2-1, with 13 bases matching TRBD2. Germline assignment: CDR1 SGHNT and CDR2 YYREEE (reference sequence). The CDR3 loop spans 16 amino acids. V lost 4 bases and J lost 7; bases outside the gene matches: 8.

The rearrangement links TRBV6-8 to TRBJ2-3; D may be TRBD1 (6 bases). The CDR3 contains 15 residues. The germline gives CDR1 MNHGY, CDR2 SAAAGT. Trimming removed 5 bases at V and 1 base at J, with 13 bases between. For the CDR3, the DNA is TGTGCCAGCAGTGACTATGGGACATGCACAGATACGCAGTATTTT. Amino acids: CASSDYGTCTDTQYF.

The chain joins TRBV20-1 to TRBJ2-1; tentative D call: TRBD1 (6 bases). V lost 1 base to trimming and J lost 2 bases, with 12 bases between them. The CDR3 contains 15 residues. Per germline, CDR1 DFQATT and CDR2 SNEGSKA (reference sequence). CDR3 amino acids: CSARGQGRPYNEQFF. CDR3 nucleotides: TGCAGTGCTAGAGGGCAGGGGCGGCCCTACAATGAGCAGTTCTTC.

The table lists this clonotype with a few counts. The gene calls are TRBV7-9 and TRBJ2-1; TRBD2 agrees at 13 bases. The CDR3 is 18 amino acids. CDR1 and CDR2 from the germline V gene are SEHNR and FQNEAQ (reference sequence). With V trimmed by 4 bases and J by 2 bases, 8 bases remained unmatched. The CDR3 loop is CASSSSGTSGDAYNEQFF. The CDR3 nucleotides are TGTGCCAGCAGCTCCTCCGGGACTAGCGGGGACGCCTACAATGAGCAGTTCTTC.

The CDR3 protein is CASSSSYRNEKLFF. In DNA form, the CDR3 reads TGTGCCAGCAGTTCCTCGTATCGGAATGAAAAACTGTTTTTT. The chain recombines TRBV7-6 with TRBJ1-4; no definite D call. The germline V gene encodes CDR1 SGHVS and CDR2 FNYEAQ. The germline V and J ends were trimmed by 6 bases and 5 bases, with 13 bases remaining between them. The length of the CDR3 is 14 residues.